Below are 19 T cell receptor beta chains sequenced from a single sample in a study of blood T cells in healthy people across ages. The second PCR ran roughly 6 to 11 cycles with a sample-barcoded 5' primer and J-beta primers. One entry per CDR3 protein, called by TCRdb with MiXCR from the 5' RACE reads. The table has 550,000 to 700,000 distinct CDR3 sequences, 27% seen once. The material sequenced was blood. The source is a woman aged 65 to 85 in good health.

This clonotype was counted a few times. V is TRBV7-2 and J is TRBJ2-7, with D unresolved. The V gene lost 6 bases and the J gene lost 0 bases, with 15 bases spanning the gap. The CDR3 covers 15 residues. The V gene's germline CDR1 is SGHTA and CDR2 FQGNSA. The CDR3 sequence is CASSHSQSRSYEQYF. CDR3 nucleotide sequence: TGTGCCAGCAGTCATAGTCAGTCCCGCTCCTACGAGCAGTACTTC.

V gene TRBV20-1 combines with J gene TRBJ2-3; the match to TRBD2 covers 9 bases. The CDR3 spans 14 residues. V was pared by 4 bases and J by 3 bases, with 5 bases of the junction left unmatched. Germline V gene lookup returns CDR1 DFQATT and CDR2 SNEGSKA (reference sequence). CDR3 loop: CSAKRGAGTDTQYF. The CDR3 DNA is TGCAGTGCTAAGCGGGGGGCTGGTACAGATACGCAGTATTTT.

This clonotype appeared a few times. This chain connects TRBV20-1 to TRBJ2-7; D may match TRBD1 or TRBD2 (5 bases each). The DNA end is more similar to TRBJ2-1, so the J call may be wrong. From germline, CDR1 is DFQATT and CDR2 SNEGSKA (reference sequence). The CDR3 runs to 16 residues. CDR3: CSARSSTGQTYNEQFF. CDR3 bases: TGCAGTGCTAGATCTTCGACGGGGCAGACCTACAATGAGCAGTTCTTC.

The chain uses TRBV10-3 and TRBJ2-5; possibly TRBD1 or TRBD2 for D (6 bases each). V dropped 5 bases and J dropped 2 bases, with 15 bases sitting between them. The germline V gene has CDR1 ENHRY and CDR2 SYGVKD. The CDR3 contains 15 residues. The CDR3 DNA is TGTGCCATCAGTCCCTACGGGGGCGGGCAAGAGACCCAGTACTTC. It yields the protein CAISPYGGGQETQYF.

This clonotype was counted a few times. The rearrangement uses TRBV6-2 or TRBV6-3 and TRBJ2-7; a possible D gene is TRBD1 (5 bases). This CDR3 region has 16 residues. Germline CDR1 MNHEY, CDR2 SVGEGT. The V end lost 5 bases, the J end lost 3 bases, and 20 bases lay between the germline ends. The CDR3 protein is CASSGWGRGNVYEQYF. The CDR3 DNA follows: TGTGCCAGCAGTGGCTGGGGCCGCGGCAATGTCTACGAGCAGTACTTC.

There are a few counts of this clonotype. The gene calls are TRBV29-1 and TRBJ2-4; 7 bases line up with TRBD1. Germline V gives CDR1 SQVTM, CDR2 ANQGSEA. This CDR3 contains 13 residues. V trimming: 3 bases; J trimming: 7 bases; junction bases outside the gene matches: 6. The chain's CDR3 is CSVDRGLGNIQYF. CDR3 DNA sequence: TGCAGCGTTGACAGGGGGTTGGGTAACATTCAGTACTTC.

CDR3 residues: CASRAGQEPYGYTF. CDR3 DNA sequence: TGTGCCAGCCGAGCTGGACAGGAGCCTTATGGCTACACCTTC. V usage is TRBV6-2 or TRBV6-3 and J usage is TRBJ1-2; 7 nucleotides line up with TRBD1. CDR1 is MNHEY, CDR2 SVGEGT, per germline. Germline trimming cut 8 bases from V and 5 bases from J; bases unmatched to any gene: 11. The CDR3 totals 14 residues.

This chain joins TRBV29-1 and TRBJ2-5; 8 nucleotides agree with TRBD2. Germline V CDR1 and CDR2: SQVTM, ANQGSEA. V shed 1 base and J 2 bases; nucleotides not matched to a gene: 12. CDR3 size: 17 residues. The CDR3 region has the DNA TGCAGCGTTGAAGTTCTCGCTAGCGGGTATGCACAAGAGACCCAGTACTTC. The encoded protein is CSVEVLASGYAQETQYF. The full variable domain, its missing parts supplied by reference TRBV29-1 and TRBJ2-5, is SAVISQKPSRDICQRGTSLTIQCQVDSQVTMMFWYRQQPGQSLTLIATANQGSEATYESGFVIDKFPISRPNLTFSTLTVSNMSPEDSSIYLCSVEVLASGYAQETQYFGPGTRLLVL.

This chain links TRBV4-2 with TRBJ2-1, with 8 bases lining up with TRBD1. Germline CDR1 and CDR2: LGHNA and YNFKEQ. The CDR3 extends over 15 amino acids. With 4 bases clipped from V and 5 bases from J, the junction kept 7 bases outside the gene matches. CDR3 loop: CASSLAGTGNNEQFF. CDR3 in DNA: TGTGCCAGCAGCCTTGCCGGGACAGGTAACAATGAGCAGTTCTTC.

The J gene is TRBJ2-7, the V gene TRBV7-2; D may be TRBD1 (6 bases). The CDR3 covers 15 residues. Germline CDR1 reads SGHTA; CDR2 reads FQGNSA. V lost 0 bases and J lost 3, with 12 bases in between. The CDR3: CASSLAHGQYYEQYF. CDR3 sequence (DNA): TGTGCCAGCAGCTTAGCGCATGGACAGTACTACGAGCAGTACTTC.

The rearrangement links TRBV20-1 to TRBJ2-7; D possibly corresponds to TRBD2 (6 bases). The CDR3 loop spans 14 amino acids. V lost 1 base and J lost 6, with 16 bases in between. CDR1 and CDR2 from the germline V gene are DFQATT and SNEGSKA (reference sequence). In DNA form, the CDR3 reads TGCAGTGCTAGAGGAGGCGGGGTGAGAAGCGAGCAGTACTTC. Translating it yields CSARGGGVRSEQYF.

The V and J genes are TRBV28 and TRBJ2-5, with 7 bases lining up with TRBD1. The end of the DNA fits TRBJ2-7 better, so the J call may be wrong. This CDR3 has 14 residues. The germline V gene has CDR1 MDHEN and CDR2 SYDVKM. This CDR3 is CASSPWTGSYEQYF. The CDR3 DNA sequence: TGTGCCAGCAGTCCGTGGACAGGCTCCTACGAGCAGTACTTC.

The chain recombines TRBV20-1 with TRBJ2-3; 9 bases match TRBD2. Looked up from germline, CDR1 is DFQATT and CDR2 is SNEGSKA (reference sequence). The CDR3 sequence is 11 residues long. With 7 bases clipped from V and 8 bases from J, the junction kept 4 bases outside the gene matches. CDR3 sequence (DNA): TGCAGTGTAAGCGGGGGGCTTACGCAGTATTTT. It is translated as CSVSGGLTQYF.

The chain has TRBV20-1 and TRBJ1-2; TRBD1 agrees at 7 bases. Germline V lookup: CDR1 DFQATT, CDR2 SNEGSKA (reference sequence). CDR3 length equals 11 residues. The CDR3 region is CIHRGWYGYTF. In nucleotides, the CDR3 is TGCATCCACAGGGGTTGGTATGGCTACACCTTC.

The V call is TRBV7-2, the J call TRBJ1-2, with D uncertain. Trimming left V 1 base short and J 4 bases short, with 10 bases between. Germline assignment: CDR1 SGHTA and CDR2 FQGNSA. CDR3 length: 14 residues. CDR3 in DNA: TGTGCCAGCAGCTTAGAGGCCACCCGCTATGGCTACACCTTC. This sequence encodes CASSLEATRYGYTF.

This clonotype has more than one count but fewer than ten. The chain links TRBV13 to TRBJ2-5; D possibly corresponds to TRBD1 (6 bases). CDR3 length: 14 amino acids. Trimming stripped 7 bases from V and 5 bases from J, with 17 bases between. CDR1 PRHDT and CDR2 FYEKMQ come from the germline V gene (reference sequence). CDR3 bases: TGTGCCAGCAACTTGGGGGCGTCTAGGGAGACCCAGTACTTC. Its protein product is CASNLGASRETQYF.

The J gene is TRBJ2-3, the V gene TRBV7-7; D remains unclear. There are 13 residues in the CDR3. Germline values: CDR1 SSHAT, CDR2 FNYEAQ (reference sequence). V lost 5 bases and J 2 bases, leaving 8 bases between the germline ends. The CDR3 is CASSPAVTDTQYF. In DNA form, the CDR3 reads TGTGCCAGCAGCCCGGCGGTCACAGATACGCAGTATTTT.

The CDR3, as DNA: TGTGCTAGTGGTTCCGACAGAACCAACACTGAAGCTTTCTTT. Translating gives CASGSDRTNTEAFF. The chain is built from TRBV12-5 and TRBJ1-1, with D perhaps matching TRBD1 (5 bases). Germline loops: CDR1 LGHNT, CDR2 FRNRAP. V lost 4 bases to trimming and J lost 2 bases, with 11 bases between them. This CDR3 is 14 amino acids long.

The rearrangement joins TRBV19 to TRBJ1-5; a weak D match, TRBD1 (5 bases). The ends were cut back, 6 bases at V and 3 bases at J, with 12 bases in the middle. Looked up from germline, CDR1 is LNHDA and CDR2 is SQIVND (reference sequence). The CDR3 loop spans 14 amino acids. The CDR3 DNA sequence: TGTGCCAGTAGCACGGGGCCTCTCAATCAGCCCCAGCATTTT. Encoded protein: CASSTGPLNQPQHF. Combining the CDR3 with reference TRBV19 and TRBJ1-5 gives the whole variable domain DGGITQSPKYLFRKEGQNVTLSCEQNLNHDAMYWYRQDPGQGLRLIYYSQIVNDFQKGDIAEGYSVSREKKESFPLTVTSAQKNPTAFYLCASSTGPLNQPQHFGDGTRLSIL.